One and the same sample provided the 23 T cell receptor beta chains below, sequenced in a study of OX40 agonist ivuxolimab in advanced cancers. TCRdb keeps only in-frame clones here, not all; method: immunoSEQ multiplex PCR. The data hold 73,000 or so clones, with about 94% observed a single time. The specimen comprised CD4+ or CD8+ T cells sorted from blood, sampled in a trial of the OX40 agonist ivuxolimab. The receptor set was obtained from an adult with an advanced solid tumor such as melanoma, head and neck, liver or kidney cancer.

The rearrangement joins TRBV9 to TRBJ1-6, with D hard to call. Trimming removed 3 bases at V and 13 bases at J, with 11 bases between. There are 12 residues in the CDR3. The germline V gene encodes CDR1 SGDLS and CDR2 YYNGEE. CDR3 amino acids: CASSAGEGPLHF. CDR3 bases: TGTGCCAGCAGCGCGGGCGAGGGTCCCCTCCACTTT.

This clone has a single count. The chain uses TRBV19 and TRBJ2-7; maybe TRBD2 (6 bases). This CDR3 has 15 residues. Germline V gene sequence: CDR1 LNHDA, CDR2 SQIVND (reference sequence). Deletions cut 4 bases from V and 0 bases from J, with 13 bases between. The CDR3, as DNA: TGTGCCAGTAGTAAGGGGAACGGGGGCTCCTACGAGCAGTACTTC. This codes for CASSKGNGGSYEQYF. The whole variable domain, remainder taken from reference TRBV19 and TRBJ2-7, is DGGITQSPKYLFRKEGQNVTLSCEQNLNHDAMYWYRQDPGQGLRLIYYSQIVNDFQKGDIAEGYSVSREKKESFPLTVTSAQKNPTAFYLCASSKGNGGSYEQYFGPGTRLTVT.

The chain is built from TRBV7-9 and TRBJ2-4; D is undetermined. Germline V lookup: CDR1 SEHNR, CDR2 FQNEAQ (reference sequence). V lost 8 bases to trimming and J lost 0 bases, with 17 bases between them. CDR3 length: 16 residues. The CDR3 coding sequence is TGTGCCAGCGGCGATTCCGGATCGCTAGCCAAAAACATTCAGTACTTC. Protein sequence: CASGDSGSLAKNIQYF.

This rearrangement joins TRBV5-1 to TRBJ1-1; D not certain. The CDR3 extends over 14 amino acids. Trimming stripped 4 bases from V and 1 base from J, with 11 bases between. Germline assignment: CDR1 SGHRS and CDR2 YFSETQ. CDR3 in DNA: TGCGCCAGCAGCGTGAGGGCCGCGAACACTGAAGCTTTCTTT. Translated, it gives CASSVRAANTEAFF.

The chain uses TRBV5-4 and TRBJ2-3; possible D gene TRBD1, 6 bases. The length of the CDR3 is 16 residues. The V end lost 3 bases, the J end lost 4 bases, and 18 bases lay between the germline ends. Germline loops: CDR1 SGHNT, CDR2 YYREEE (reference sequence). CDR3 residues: CASSYGTGSNPDTQYF. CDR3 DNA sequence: TGTGCCAGCAGCTACGGTACAGGGTCAAACCCAGATACGCAGTATTTT.

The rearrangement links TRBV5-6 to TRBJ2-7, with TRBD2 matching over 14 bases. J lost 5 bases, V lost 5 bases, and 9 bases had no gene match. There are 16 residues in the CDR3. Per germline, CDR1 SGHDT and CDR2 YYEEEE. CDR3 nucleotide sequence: TGTGCCAGCAGTCCGGGACTAGCGGGAGTTGTGGACGAGCAGTACTTC. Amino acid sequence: CASSPGLAGVVDEQYF.

The CDR3, as DNA: TGTGCCAGCAGCTCAACCATTCAGGGACGCGCCACCCTGAACACTGAAGCTTTCTTT. This sequence encodes CASSSTIQGRATLNTEAFF. The chain links TRBV5-6 to TRBJ1-1; a possible D gene is TRBD1 (5 bases). V lost 3 bases, J lost 0 bases, and 24 bases lay in between. From germline, CDR1 is SGHDT and CDR2 YYEEEE. CDR3 length: 19 residues.

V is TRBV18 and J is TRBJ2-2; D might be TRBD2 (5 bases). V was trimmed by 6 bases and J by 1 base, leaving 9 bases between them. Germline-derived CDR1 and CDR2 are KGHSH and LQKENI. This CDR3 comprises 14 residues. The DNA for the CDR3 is TGTGCCAGCTCCCCAGGACTGAACACCGGGGAGCTGTTTTTT. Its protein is CASSPGLNTGELFF.

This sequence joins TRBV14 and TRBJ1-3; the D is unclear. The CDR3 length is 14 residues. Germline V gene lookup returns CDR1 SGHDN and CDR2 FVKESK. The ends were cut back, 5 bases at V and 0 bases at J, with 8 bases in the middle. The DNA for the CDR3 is TGTGCCAGCAGCAGACAAAGCTCTGGAAACACCATATATTTT. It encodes CASSRQSSGNTIYF.

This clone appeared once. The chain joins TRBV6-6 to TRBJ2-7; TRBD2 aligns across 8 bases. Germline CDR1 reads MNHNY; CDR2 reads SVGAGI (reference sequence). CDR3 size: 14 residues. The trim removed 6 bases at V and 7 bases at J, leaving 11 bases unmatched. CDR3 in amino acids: CASRPTGTSVEQYF. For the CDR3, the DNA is TGTGCCAGCAGGCCAACCGGGACTAGTGTTGAGCAGTACTTC.

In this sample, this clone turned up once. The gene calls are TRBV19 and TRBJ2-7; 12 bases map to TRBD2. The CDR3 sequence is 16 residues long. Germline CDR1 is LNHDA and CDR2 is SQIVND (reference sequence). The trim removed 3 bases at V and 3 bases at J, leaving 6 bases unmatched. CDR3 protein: CASSIRLAGAFYEQYF. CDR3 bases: TGTGCCAGTAGTATCCGACTAGCGGGAGCCTTCTACGAGCAGTACTTC.

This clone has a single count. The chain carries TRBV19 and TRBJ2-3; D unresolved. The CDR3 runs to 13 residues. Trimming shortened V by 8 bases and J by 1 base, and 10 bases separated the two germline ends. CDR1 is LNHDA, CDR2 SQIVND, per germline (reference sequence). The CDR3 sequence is CASEVGGTDTQYF. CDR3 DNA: TGTGCCAGTGAGGTTGGCGGCACAGATACGCAGTATTTT.

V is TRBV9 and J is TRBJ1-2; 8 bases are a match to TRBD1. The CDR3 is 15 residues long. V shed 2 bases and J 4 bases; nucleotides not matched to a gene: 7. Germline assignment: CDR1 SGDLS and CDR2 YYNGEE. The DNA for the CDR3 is TGTGCCAGCAGCGTGTTAGGGACAGGAATCTATGGCTACACCTTC. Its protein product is CASSVLGTGIYGYTF.

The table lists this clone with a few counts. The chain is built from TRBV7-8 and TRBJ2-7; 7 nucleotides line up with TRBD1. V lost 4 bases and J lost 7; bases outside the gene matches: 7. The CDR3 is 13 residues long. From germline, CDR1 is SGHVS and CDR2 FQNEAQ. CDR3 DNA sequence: TGTGCCAGCAGCTCACCGGACAGGACGGAGCAGTACTTC. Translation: CASSSPDRTEQYF. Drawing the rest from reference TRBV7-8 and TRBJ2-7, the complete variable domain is GAGVSQSPRYKVAKRGQDVALRCDPISGHVSLFWYQQALGQGPEFLTYFQNEAQLDKSGLPSDRFFAERPEGSVSTLKIQRTQQEDSAVYLCASSSPDRTEQYFGPGTRLTVT.

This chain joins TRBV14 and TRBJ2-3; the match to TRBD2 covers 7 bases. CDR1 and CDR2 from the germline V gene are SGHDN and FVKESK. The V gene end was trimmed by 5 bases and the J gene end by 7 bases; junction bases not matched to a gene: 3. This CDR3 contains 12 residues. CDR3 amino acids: CASSRGGNTQYF. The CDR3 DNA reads TGTGCCAGCAGCAGGGGAGGGAATACGCAGTATTTT.

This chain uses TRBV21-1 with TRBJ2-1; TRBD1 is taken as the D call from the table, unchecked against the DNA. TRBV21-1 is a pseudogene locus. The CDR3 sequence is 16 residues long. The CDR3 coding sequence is TGTGCCAGCAGCAAAGTTCCCCAGGGGGAGTACAATGAGCAGTTCTTC. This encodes CASSKVPQGEYNEQFF.

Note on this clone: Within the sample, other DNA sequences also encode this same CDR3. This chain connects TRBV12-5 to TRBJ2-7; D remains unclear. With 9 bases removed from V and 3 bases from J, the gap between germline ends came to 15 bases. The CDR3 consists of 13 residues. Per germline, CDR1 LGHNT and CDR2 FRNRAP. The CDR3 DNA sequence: TGTGCTAGCTCGGCCGAGGCAGGCTACGAGCAGTACTTC. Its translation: CASSAEAGYEQYF.

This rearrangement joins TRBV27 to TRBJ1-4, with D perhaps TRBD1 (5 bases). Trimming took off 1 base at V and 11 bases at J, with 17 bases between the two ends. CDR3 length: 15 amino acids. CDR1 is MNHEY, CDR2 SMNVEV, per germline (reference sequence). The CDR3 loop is CASSLYWQGPDKLFF. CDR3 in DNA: TGTGCCAGCAGTTTATATTGGCAGGGCCCCGATAAACTGTTTTTT.

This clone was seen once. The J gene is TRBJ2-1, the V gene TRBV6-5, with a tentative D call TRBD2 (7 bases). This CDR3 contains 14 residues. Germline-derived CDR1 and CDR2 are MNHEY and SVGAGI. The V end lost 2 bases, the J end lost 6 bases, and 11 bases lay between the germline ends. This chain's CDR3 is CASSYGGGGNEQFF. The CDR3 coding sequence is TGTGCCAGCAGTTACGGAGGGGGGGGCAATGAGCAGTTCTTC.

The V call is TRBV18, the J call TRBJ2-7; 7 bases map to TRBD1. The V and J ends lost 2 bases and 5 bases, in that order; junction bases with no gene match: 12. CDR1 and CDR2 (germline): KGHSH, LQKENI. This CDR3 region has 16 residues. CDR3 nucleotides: TGTGCCAGCTCACCAAATTGGGGTGGGACAGTTAACGAGCAGTACTTC. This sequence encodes CASSPNWGGTVNEQYF.

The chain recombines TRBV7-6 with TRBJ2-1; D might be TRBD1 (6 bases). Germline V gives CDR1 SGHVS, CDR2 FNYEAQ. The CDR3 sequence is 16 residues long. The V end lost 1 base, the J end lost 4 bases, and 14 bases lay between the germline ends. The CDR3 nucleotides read TGTGCCAGCAGCTTAGTAGGAACAGGGATGTACAATGAGCAGTTCTTC. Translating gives CASSLVGTGMYNEQFF.

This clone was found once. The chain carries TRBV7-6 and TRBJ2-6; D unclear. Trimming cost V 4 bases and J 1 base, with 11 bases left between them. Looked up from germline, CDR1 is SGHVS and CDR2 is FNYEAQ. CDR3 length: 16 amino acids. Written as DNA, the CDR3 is TGTGCCAGCAGCTCCTCTCTAGTATCTGGGGCCAACGTCCTGACTTTC. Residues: CASSSSLVSGANVLTF.

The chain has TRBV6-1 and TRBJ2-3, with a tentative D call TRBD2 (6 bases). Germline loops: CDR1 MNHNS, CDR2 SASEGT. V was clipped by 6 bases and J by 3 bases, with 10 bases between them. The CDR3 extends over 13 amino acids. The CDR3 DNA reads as TGTGCCAGCAGGTGGGAGGTTACAGATACGCAGTATTTT. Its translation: CASRWEVTDTQYF.